This T cell receptor beta chain derives from a study of blood T cell repertoires in COVID-19. Study details: Donors in the United States, Italy and Spain gave samples during acute or convalescent COVID-19. T cells, B-cell-depleted T cells, or PBMCs provided the cDNA or gDNA that served as material.

The V gene end was trimmed by 2 bases and the J gene end by 0 bases; junction bases not matched to a gene: 3. Germline CDR1 is MNHNS and CDR2 is SASEGT. The CDR3 loop spans 15 amino acids. In the source study's methods: Estimation of nucleated cell counts relied on the amplification of reference gene primers. Only in-frame clones appear in the TCRdb table, and some are missing; sequencing was by immunoSEQ multiplex PCR. V and J calls plus clone size are reproduced from that table; the DNA served to infer D and trimming. Of about 36,000 clones listed, about nine tenths are singletons. The source material was peripheral blood. This clonotype was sampled from a human donor in a cohort sampled during active COVID-19. The chain joins TRBV6-1 to TRBJ2-5, with TRBD2 matching over 7 bases. The CDR3 reads CASSEWGGYQETQYF. Here the CDR3 DNA reads TGTGCCAGCAGTGAATGGGGAGGGTACCAAGAGACCCAGTACTTC.